These T cell receptor beta chains were read from a single sample in a study of beta chain features in type 1 diabetes. Profiled with immunoSEQ multiplex PCR; TCRdb holds only in-frame clones, not every one. Among about 160,000 clones listed, under 9.5% were seen once. The sequenced material came from central memory CD4+ T cells from blood. These receptors were collected from a man aged 18 to 35 in good health. The CDR3 runs from the conserved cysteine through the conserved F or W. The order of the fields is clone size, J gene, V gene, D gene, CDR3 DNA, CDR3 protein. D genes are given only for firm matches. Some rows have no size entry. The others give once, few or many, or a class for an expanded clone.

NA,TRBJ2-7,TRBV15,NA,TGTGCCACCAGCGAGAAAACAGGGAGCTACGAGCAGTACTTC,CATSEKTGSYEQYF
many,TRBJ1-1,TRBV7-2,TRBD1,TGTGCCAGCAGCTTAGACAGGGGTATAGCTTTCTTT,CASSLDRGIAFF
few,TRBJ2-3,TRBV11-2,TRBD1,TGTGCCAGCTGGGACAGGGTCTCGGATACGCAGTATTTT,CASWDRVSDTQYF
few,TRBJ1-1,TRBV5-5,NA,TGTGCCAGCAGCTTGGGAGGGTCCCTTGAGGGCAGTGAAGCTTTCTTT,CASSLGGSLEGSEAFF
NA,TRBJ1-1,TRBV5-1,NA,TGCGCCAGCAGCTTGGGACAGATCACTGAAGCTTTCTTT,CASSLGQITEAFF
few,TRBJ2-7,TRBV5-1,TRBD1,TGCGCCAGCAGCTTAGCAACCGACAGGGTTCGGGACGAGCAGTACTTC,CASSLATDRVRDEQYF
NA,TRBJ2-7,TRBV11-2,NA,TGTGCCAGCAGCTTCGTCAGGGTTGAGCAGTACTTC,CASSFVRVEQYF
few,TRBJ1-2,TRBV30,TRBD1,TGTGCCTGGAGTGGAACAGGGGGATATGGCTACACCTTC,CAWSGTGGYGYTF
NA,TRBJ2-1,TRBV4-2,TRBD2,TGTGCCAGCAGCCAAAGACTAGCGGGAGGGGGTTACAATGAGCAGTTCTTC,CASSQRLAGGGYNEQFF
NA,TRBJ2-7,TRBV7-9,NA,TGTGCCAGCAGCTTACCCGGGGGTAACTACGAGCAGTACTTC,CASSLPGGNYEQYF
few,TRBJ2-5,TRBV2,TRBD2,TGTGCCAGCAGTGAAGTCCCTCTAGCGGGAGCGGGCGGGACCCAGTACTTC,CASSEVPLAGAGGTQYF
NA,TRBJ2-2,TRBV19,NA,TGTGCCAGTACCATCCTGGCGGGGTACGCCACCGGGGAGCTGTTTTTT,CASTILAGYATGELFF
few,TRBJ2-7,TRBV4-1,TRBD1,TGCGCCAGCAGCCCATCCACAGGGGGTTTTTCCTACGAGCAGTACTTC,CASSPSTGGFSYEQYF
few,TRBJ2-5,TRBV28,TRBD2,TGTGCCAGCAGTTTATTTGCGGGGGGAGTCCAAGAGACCCAGTACTTC,CASSLFAGGVQETQYF
NA,TRBJ1-1,TRBV19,TRBD1,TGTGCCAGTAGTCCTCGACAGGGGACAAACACTGAAGCTTTCTTT,CASSPRQGTNTEAFF
many,TRBJ2-1,TRBV9,TRBD2,TGTGCCAGCAGCGATAACTCGCTAGCGGTCTACAATGAGCAGTTCTTC,CASSDNSLAVYNEQFF
few,TRBJ2-5,TRBV7-2,NA,TGTGCCAGCAGCTTACAATGGGGGCGCGGAGAGACCCAGTACTTC,CASSLQWGRGETQYF
NA,TRBJ2-2,TRBV5-4,NA,TGTGCCAGCAGCTTGGATCTGGCAGCGGCCGGGGAGCTGTTTTTT,CASSLDLAAAGELFF
NA,TRBJ2-3,TRBV14,NA,TGTGCCAGCAGCCAAATTTACACAGATACGCAGTATTTT,CASSQIYTDTQYF
few,TRBJ2-5,TRBV5-1,TRBD2,TGCGCCAGCAGCTTCGGACTAGCGAGAGAGACCCAGTACTTC,CASSFGLARETQYF
many,TRBJ2-1,TRBV4-3,TRBD1,TGCGCCAGCAGCCAAGCGGATACAGACAGGGTGCCCTACAATGAGCAGTTCTTC,CASSQADTDRVPYNEQFF